The 32 T cell receptor beta chains below were found in one sample sequenced in a study of control samples from healthy donors and cancer patients. The protocol was immunoSEQ multiplex PCR, while the TCRdb copy is restricted to in-frame clones and leaves out a portion. Among fewer than 200,000 clones listed, more than 90% were seen once. The sample taken for sequencing was blood. All receptors derive from a man aged 25 to 40 in good health.

The chain carries TRBV7-2 and TRBJ2-5, with 10 bases that match TRBD2. Trimming at V came to 5 bases and at J to 5 bases, leaving 5 bases not matched to a gene. Looked up from germline, CDR1 is SGHTA and CDR2 is FQGNSA. The CDR3 is made up of 14 amino acids. Here the CDR3 DNA reads TGTGCCAGCAGCATAAGCGGGGGGGCCGAGACCCAGTACTTC. Translation: CASSISGGAETQYF.

This chain uses TRBV21-1 with TRBJ1-2; no DNA check was done on the table's D call, TRBD1. TRBV21-1 is a pseudogene segment. The CDR3 has 15 residues. CDR3: CASSGKDREGEGYTF. The CDR3 DNA follows: TGTGCCAGCAGCGGAAAGGACAGGGAGGGGGAGGGCTACACCTTC.

This sequence joins TRBV19 and TRBJ2-1; weak D call: TRBD1 (6 bases). V was cut by 3 bases and J by 10 bases, with 13 bases left in between. Germline V gene lookup returns CDR1 LNHDA and CDR2 SQIVND (reference sequence). There are 13 residues in the CDR3. The CDR3 region has the DNA TGTGCCAGTAGTATGGAACAGGGTTGGGAGCAGTTCTTC. Translating gives CASSMEQGWEQFF.

This CDR3 reads CASTPGTSNSPLHF. The CDR3 bases are TGTGCCAGCACCCCCGGGACATCTAATTCACCCCTCCACTTT. The chain recombines TRBV6-5 with TRBJ1-6; TRBD1 might be the D (6 bases). This CDR3 is built from 14 residues. Germline V gene data show CDR1 as MNHEY and CDR2 as SVGAGI. V lost 7 bases to trimming and J lost 6 bases, with 13 bases between them.

This clone has a single count. The genes are TRBV6-2 or TRBV6-3 and TRBJ1-5; D unclear. The CDR3 extends over 13 amino acids. V was pared by 4 bases and J by 3 bases, with 7 bases between. Per germline, CDR1 MNHEY and CDR2 SVGEGT. This chain's CDR3 is CASSSVPNQPQHF. CDR3 nucleotides: TGTGCCAGCAGTTCGGTCCCCAATCAGCCCCAGCATTTT.

The chain combines TRBV27 with TRBJ2-7; D is unclear. Trimming took off 4 bases at V and 4 bases at J, with 5 bases between the two ends. The CDR3 length is 11 residues. Germline V gene data show CDR1 as MNHEY and CDR2 as SMNVEV (reference sequence). CDR3 sequence: CASSSQYEQYF. The CDR3 nucleotides read TGTGCCAGCAGTTCCCAGTACGAGCAGTACTTC.

The CDR3 nucleotides read TGCGCCAGCAGTGATACGGGAGGGCCCTCGACCGGGGAGCTGTTTTTT. Translated: CASSDTGGPSTGELFF. The J gene is TRBJ2-2, the V gene TRBV10-2, with 8 bases matching TRBD2. After removal of 3 bases from V and 5 bases from J, the junction contained 8 bases not matched to a gene. There are 16 residues in the CDR3. Germline V gene data show CDR1 as WSHSY and CDR2 as SAAADI.

The gene calls are TRBV10-2 and TRBJ1-1; D is possibly TRBD1 (5 bases). The germline CDR1 and CDR2 sequences are WSHSY and SAAADI. Trimming took off 0 bases at V and 6 bases at J, with 11 bases between the two ends. CDR3 length: 14 residues. Here the CDR3 reads CASSESKGWAEAFF. In DNA form, the CDR3 reads TGCGCCAGCAGTGAGTCGAAGGGGTGGGCTGAAGCTTTCTTT.

The table lists this clone with a count of one. Other DNA sequences of this sample code for an identical CDR3. The chain employs TRBV19 and TRBJ1-1; 7 bases match TRBD1. The J segment lost 1 base and the V segment lost 3 bases, leaving 5 bases of the junction unmatched. The CDR3 is 15 residues long. The germline gives CDR1 LNHDA, CDR2 SQIVND (reference sequence). As DNA, the CDR3 is TGTGCCAGTAGTATTAGACAGGGAGGGAACACTGAAGCTTTCTTT. As protein: CASSIRQGGNTEAFF. The variable domain in full, completed from reference TRBV19 and TRBJ1-1, reads DGGITQSPKYLFRKEGQNVTLSCEQNLNHDAMYWYRQDPGQGLRLIYYSQIVNDFQKGDIAEGYSVSREKKESFPLTVTSAQKNPTAFYLCASSIRQGGNTEAFFGQGTRLTVV.

This rearrangement joins TRBV2 to TRBJ1-1; unclear D gene. The CDR3 spans 17 residues. The V gene's germline CDR1 is SNHLY and CDR2 FYNNEI. V was clipped by 7 bases and J by 0 bases, with 21 bases between them. This CDR3 is CASTTMRALNLNTEAFF. The DNA for the CDR3 is TGTGCCAGCACGACGATGCGGGCCCTAAACTTGAACACTGAAGCTTTCTTT.

The rearrangement uses TRBV18 and TRBJ1-6; 9 bases are shared with TRBD1. The germline gives CDR1 KGHSH, CDR2 LQKENI. J lost 10 bases, V lost 5 bases, and 3 bases had no gene match. This CDR3 spans 13 amino acids. The CDR3 DNA reads TGTGCCAGCTCAATAGACAGGGGGTCACCCCTCCACTTT. Protein product: CASSIDRGSPLHF.

The chain is built from TRBV4-3 and TRBJ2-3; tentative D call: TRBD1 (5 bases). Germline CDR1 and CDR2: LGHNA and YSLEER. The CDR3 has 15 residues. Trimming removed 4 bases from V and 5 bases from J, with 16 bases in between. CDR3 sequence: CASSPTVAGRDTQYF. In DNA, the CDR3 is TGCGCCAGCAGCCCAACTGTCGCAGGGCGAGATACGCAGTATTTT.

The chain links TRBV11-2 to TRBJ1-4, with TRBD1 as a possible D gene (5 bases). Germline assignment: CDR1 SGHAT and CDR2 FQNNGV. The CDR3 is 14 residues long. Trimming removed 8 bases at V and 3 bases at J, with 13 bases between. The CDR3 DNA sequence: TGTGCCAGCGGCGCGGGGGGACCTAATGAAAAACTGTTTTTT. Translating it yields CASGAGGPNEKLFF.

In this sample, this clone turned up a few times. This rearrangement joins TRBV14 to TRBJ1-6; 10 nucleotides align to TRBD1. The CDR3 consists of 15 residues. V lost 1 base and J lost 7; bases outside the gene matches: 1. Germline CDR1 SGHDN, CDR2 FVKESK. The CDR3 region has the DNA TGTGCCAGCAGCCAAGGACAGGGGGCAAATTCACCCCTCCACTTT. It is translated as CASSQGQGANSPLHF.

This chain joins TRBV7-8 and TRBJ2-3; 7 positions agree with TRBD2. V lost 0 bases and J lost 2; bases outside the gene matches: 5. Germline lookup yields CDR1 SGHVS and CDR2 FQNEAQ. This CDR3 comprises 16 residues. The CDR3 here is CASSLAPSGFTDTQYF. The CDR3 DNA follows: TGTGCCAGCAGCTTAGCCCCTAGCGGATTCACAGATACGCAGTATTTT.

This CDR3 reads CASSGYRNEQFF. The CDR3, as DNA: TGTGCCAGCTCCGGATACCGCAATGAGCAGTTCTTC. V is TRBV12-3 or TRBV12-4 and J is TRBJ2-1; D call uncertain. The CDR3 contains 12 residues. V was trimmed by 8 bases and J by 6 bases, leaving 11 bases between them.

The chain has TRBV19 and TRBJ1-2, with D uncertain. This CDR3 has 11 amino acids. In germline, CDR1 is LNHDA, CDR2 SQIVND (reference sequence). V dropped 8 bases and J dropped 3 bases, with 7 bases sitting between them. DNA for the CDR3: TGTGCCAGTGCTCGGGACTATGGCTACACCTTC. This sequence encodes CASARDYGYTF.

The chain recombines TRBV4-2 with TRBJ2-3, with D possibly being TRBD2 (5 bases). This CDR3 comprises 17 residues. CDR1 and CDR2 (germline): LGHNA, YNFKEQ. V lost 3 bases, J lost 2 bases, and 18 bases lay in between. The CDR3 region has the DNA TGTGCCAGCAGCCACGGAGGACTGGTGTTGAACACAGATACGCAGTATTTT. Translation: CASSHGGLVLNTDTQYF.

The gene calls are TRBV6-5 and TRBJ1-1; D not resolved. The germline V gene has CDR1 MNHEY and CDR2 SVGAGI. The length of the CDR3 is 12 residues. Trimming stripped 4 bases from V and 11 bases from J, with 14 bases between. The CDR3 DNA follows: TGTGCCAGCAGTTCCGCATCAATGACGGCTTTCTTT. It codes for CASSSASMTAFF.

V is TRBV25-1 and J is TRBJ1-2, with 7 nucleotides matching TRBD1. The V gene's germline CDR1 is MGHDK and CDR2 SYGVNS. V gave up 8 bases and J gave up 1 base; unmatched junction bases: 4. The CDR3 spans 13 residues. The CDR3 loop is CASRGQINYGYTF. CDR3 in DNA: TGTGCCAGCCGGGGACAGATTAACTATGGCTACACCTTC.

V usage is TRBV5-1 and J usage is TRBJ2-4, with 12 bases matching TRBD2. V lost 4 bases to trimming and J lost 0 bases; unmatched junction nucleotides: 14. CDR1 is SGHRS, CDR2 YFSETQ, per germline. CDR3 length: 20 residues. As DNA, the CDR3 is TGCGCCAGCAGCCTCATGTCGACTAGCGGGAGTGATCTAGCCAAAAACATTCAGTACTTC. Its protein is CASSLMSTSGSDLAKNIQYF.

The chain employs TRBV7-9 and TRBJ2-7; TRBD1 or TRBD2 may be the D gene (5 bases each). V shed 3 bases and J shed 7 bases, with 16 bases lying between them. Germline loops: CDR1 SEHNR, CDR2 FQNEAQ (reference sequence). The CDR3 consists of 14 residues. The CDR3 region has the DNA TGTGCCAGCAGCTTTGCAGGGACCCTGAGGGAGCAGTACTTC. Amino acid sequence: CASSFAGTLREQYF.

The table lists this clone with a count of one. J is TRBJ1-3 and V is TRBV12-5; D perhaps matches TRBD1 (5 bases). V lost 5 bases and J lost 8, with 16 bases in between. Per the germline V gene, CDR1 is LGHNT and CDR2 is FRNRAP. The CDR3 is 14 amino acids. CDR3 sequence: CASGPDRLRDTIYF. CDR3 nucleotides: TGTGCTAGTGGTCCAGACAGACTGCGGGACACCATATATTTT.

The chain is built from TRBV19 and TRBJ1-1; a possible D gene is TRBD1 (5 bases). The length of the CDR3 is 13 residues. V was cut by 3 bases and J by 1 base, with 6 bases left in between. Germline V gene lookup returns CDR1 LNHDA and CDR2 SQIVND (reference sequence). CDR3 protein: CASSMGQNTEAFF. Here the CDR3 DNA reads TGTGCCAGTAGTATGGGGCAGAACACTGAAGCTTTCTTT.

The rearrangement uses TRBV11-3 and TRBJ2-1, with D possibly being TRBD2 (6 bases). CDR1 and CDR2 from the germline V gene are SGHNT and YENEEA. The CDR3 is 14 amino acids. Deletions cut 4 bases from V and 7 bases from J, with 14 bases between. The DNA for the CDR3 is TGTGCCAGCAGCTCTGGAGGGTTAAATAATGAGCAGTTCTTC. It translates to CASSSGGLNNEQFF. The full variable domain, in which reference TRBV11-3 and TRBJ2-1 provide the parts outside the CDR3, is EAGVVQSPRYKIIEKKQPVAFWCNPISGHNTLYWYLQNLGQGPELLIRYENEEAVDDSQLPKDRFSAERLKGVDSTLKIQPAELGDSAVYLCASSSGGLNNEQFFGPGTRLTVL.

This sequence joins TRBV5-6 and TRBJ1-2; D ambiguous. The V gene lost 5 bases and the J gene lost 1 base, with 18 bases spanning the gap. From germline, CDR1 is SGHDT and CDR2 YYEEEE. The CDR3 runs 16 residues. In DNA, the CDR3 is TGTGCCAGCAGGCAAGACAAGACTTTAGGTAACTATGGCTACACCTTC. It yields the protein CASRQDKTLGNYGYTF.

This rearrangement joins TRBV11-2 to TRBJ1-2; 8 positions match TRBD1. The CDR3 extends over 18 amino acids. V lost 0 bases, J lost 6 bases, and 15 bases stayed unmatched. CDR1 SGHAT and CDR2 FQNNGV come from the germline V gene. This chain's CDR3 is CASSLEWQGAKSMDGYTF. DNA of the CDR3: TGTGCCAGCAGCTTAGAATGGCAGGGGGCGAAGTCCATGGATGGCTACACCTTC.

V gene TRBV28 combines with J gene TRBJ1-1; D gene uncertain. V lost 4 bases to trimming and J lost 11 bases, with 20 bases between them. Per the germline V gene, CDR1 is MDHEN and CDR2 is SYDVKM. This CDR3 contains 14 residues. CDR3 DNA: TGTGCCAGCAGTTGGAGCAGGTTCGTGGGAACGGCTTTCTTT. It yields the protein CASSWSRFVGTAFF.

CDR3 DNA: TGCAGCGTTAGTGGGAGCAGCTCTGGGGCCAACGTCCTGACTTTC. It codes for CSVSGSSSGANVLTF. The chain carries TRBV29-1 and TRBJ2-6; maybe TRBD2 (5 bases). V shed 5 bases and J shed 0 bases, with 11 bases lying between them. This CDR3 spans 15 amino acids. Germline V gene sequence: CDR1 SQVTM, CDR2 ANQGSEA.

The chain carries TRBV19 and TRBJ1-2; 7 bases are shared with TRBD1. Germline lookup yields CDR1 LNHDA and CDR2 SQIVND (reference sequence). The CDR3 extends over 16 amino acids. V lost 6 bases to trimming and J lost 0 bases; unmatched junction nucleotides: 10. This chain's CDR3 is CASRPRQGGTNYGYTF. The CDR3 DNA reads TGTGCCAGTAGGCCTCGACAGGGAGGAACTAACTATGGCTACACCTTC.

The genes are TRBV6-5 and TRBJ1-1, with D perhaps TRBD1 (6 bases). Trimming cost V 0 bases and J 3 bases, with 14 bases left between them. The CDR3 totals 16 residues. In germline, CDR1 is MNHEY, CDR2 SVGAGI. CDR3 coding DNA: TGTGCCAGCAGTTACTCGTGGGGGGCGCGTGACACTGAAGCTTTCTTT. Translation gives CASSYSWGARDTEAFF.

The chain has TRBV28 and TRBJ1-2; 8 bases agree with TRBD1. The CDR3 length is 15 residues. Germline V lookup: CDR1 MDHEN, CDR2 SYDVKM. V gave up 6 bases and J gave up 5 bases; unmatched junction bases: 11. The CDR3: CASSPNDRGWYGYTF. In DNA form, the CDR3 reads TGTGCCAGCAGCCCAAATGACAGGGGTTGGTATGGCTACACCTTC.